Below, 5 T cell receptor beta chains from the same sample are listed, as sequenced in a study of T cells in Graves' hyperthyroidism and ophthalmopathy. Amplified TCR beta CDR3 regions came from RNA transcripts. First-round RT-PCR of the TCR CDR3 relied on the HTBI primer set. From the multiplex PCR reads, TCRdb called clonotypes with MiXCR, one entry per CDR3 protein. The sample carries approximately 600,000 distinct CDR3 sequences, 13% to 15% recorded once. The sequenced sample consisted of blood. These receptor sequences come from a woman aged 18-30 years with Graves' ophthalmopathy.

This clonotype was observed many times. V gene TRBV27 combines with J gene TRBJ1-1; tentatively, D is TRBD1 (5 bases). The CDR3 loop spans 13 amino acids. V lost 5 bases and J lost 7, with 14 bases in between. The germline CDR1 and CDR2 sequences are MNHEY and SMNVEV (reference sequence). DNA for the CDR3: TGTGCCAGCAGTCCGTCCGGGGGGGTTGAAGCTTTCTTT. This gives the protein CASSPSGGVEAFF.

About this clonotype: Since a much larger clone is just one base distant, this may be a read error. The rearrangement uses TRBV14 and TRBJ2-7, with D hard to call. The CDR3 consists of 15 residues. The germline CDR1 and CDR2 sequences are SGHDN and FVKESK. Trimming removed 2 bases at V and 2 bases at J, with 13 bases between. The DNA of the CDR3 is TGTGCCAGCAGCCAAAAGGGCTGGGGTACCTACGAGCAGTACTTC. This sequence encodes CASSQKGWGTYEQYF.

This clonotype showed up just a few times. This CDR3 reads CASSLRFDKNTEAFF. CDR3 nucleotide sequence: TGTGCCAGCAGCTTACGCTTCGACAAGAACACTGAAGCTTTCTTT. The V call is TRBV11-3, the J call TRBJ1-1; D is unresolved. Germline CDR1 is SGHNT and CDR2 is YENEEA. V shed 2 bases and J shed 1 base, with 11 bases lying between them. This CDR3 region has 15 residues. Based on the CDR3 plus reference TRBV11-3 and TRBJ1-1, the full variable domain is EAGVVQSPRYKIIEKKQPVAFWCNPISGHNTLYWYLQNLGQGPELLIRYENEEAVDDSQLPKDRFSAERLKGVDSTLKIQPAELGDSAVYLCASSLRFDKNTEAFFGQGTRLTVV.

This clonotype was recorded a few times. The chain has TRBV20-1 and TRBJ2-4, with 7 positions matching TRBD2. Germline CDR1 reads DFQATT; CDR2 reads SNEGSKA (reference sequence). With V trimmed by 2 bases and J by 6 bases, 10 bases remained unmatched. The CDR3 is 15 amino acids. CDR3 loop: CSARYYQSGGNIQYF. CDR3 sequence (DNA): TGCAGTGCTAGATACTACCAGTCGGGAGGAAACATTCAGTACTTC.

This clonotype has a handful of counts. The V call is TRBV18, the J call TRBJ1-3; the D is unclear. Looked up from germline, CDR1 is KGHSH and CDR2 is LQKENI. V lost 0 bases, J lost 3 bases, and 3 bases lay in between. The CDR3 extends over 13 amino acids. The CDR3 loop reads CASSPPDGNTIYF. CDR3 nucleotides: TGTGCCAGCTCACCACCGGATGGAAACACCATATATTTT.